Included here is one T cell receptor beta chain sequence, with context. This clone turned up a few times. It lacks a known antigen. No base qualities exist here, and no much larger clone lies one base off it. This record comes from a study of tissue T cells after allogeneic stem cell transplantation (dated by TCRdb to the early 2020s). Context from the whole study: Over a roughly 3-year period, roughly seven adult allo-HCT recipients who had steroid-refractory GVHD were prospectively enrolled in a research-autopsy study. The study profiled TCR beta repertoires in many tissues obtained from research autopsies of patients with and without GVHD, and also in mouse models of GVHD. All GVHD patients had gastrointestinal GVHD and received several lines of GVHD-directed therapy; roughly five also had skin involvement. For viably preserved blood and marrow, CD3+ T cells were flow-sorted when cell numbers permitted, and smaller samples went directly to DNA extraction. The human part of the study was a prospective observational study with no blinding and no randomization. Pre-transplant PBMCs were of recipient origin and were available from four or five GVHD patients. Grafts from donors were received by all GVHD patients, with several grafts being unmodified and three being CD34-selected to deplete T cells. What the research found in general, with its limitations: Blood and spleen T cells captured only a limited portion of the TCR repertoire detected in tissues, in both patients and mice. The study did not determine which tissue TCRs were alloreactive or antigen-specific, and some clones might have been persisting host cells. The patient cohort was small and varied clinically, and sampling depth was recognized as a limitation. Within patients, how anatomically similar tissues were was a major factor shaping TCR repertoire composition, regardless of disease or transplant status. Only a few T cell clones appeared in more than one patient, yet motif-based clustering showed tissue-specific repertoire signatures that were shared between patients.

The sample's time point label is to be understood as: recipient (host-origin) PBMCs collected before allo-HCT. The library was made by the immunoSEQ multiplex PCR assay. Adaptive Biotechnologies performed the TCRbeta CDR3 sequencing at survey depth and reported CDR3 sequences, V/J genes, productive frequency and template counts. TCR beta CDR3 regions were amplified from genomic DNA instead of RNA. In the source study's methods: Jensen-Shannon divergence served to quantify pairwise repertoire overlap between tissues, with 0 meaning identical and 1 meaning complete divergence. Tissues were grouped by single-linkage agglomerative hierarchical clustering of pairwise JSD values, and the clustering results were shown as dendrograms. GLIPH2 was run on all patient samples with simulation_depth 1000, kmer_min_depth 3 and cdr3_length_cutoff 8, and groups with more than two unique CDR3s were retained. A standardized tissue-overlap score was generated by extrapolating Jaccard GLIPH-group overlap across patients to a standard repertoire size of 1000 clones. Linear mixed-effect models, with tissue as a fixed effect and individual as a random effect, were used to test how diversity related to clinical or experimental variables. Entries here come from immuneACCESS through TCRdb and include only in-frame sequences with V and J called. Some clones fail to appear in such tables; in the studies checked, an unresolved V gene covers under half of the shortfall, and the cause of the remainder is unknown. V and J calls and clone size are those listed in that table; D and trimming were worked out from the DNA. The sample table holds around 28,000 clones, of which about 85% were seen once. The ten largest clones capture around 3.5% of the sample.

Including the terminal cysteine and phenylalanine, the CDR3 comprises 14 residues. Left in the record is the CDR3 DNA by itself, 42 bases read in frame from the first base. The germline V gene (reference sequence) specifies MNHEY as CDR1 and SMNVEV as CDR2. Unmatched junction bases come to 9, with V trimmed by 3 bases and J by 8 bases. This material consisted of blood, taken before transplantation. The V gene is TRBV27 and the J gene is TRBJ1-1, and 7 bases in between align with TRBD1. The receptor was isolated from a woman aged 18 to 49 who later had graft-versus-host disease after an allogeneic stem cell transplant. The CDR3 reads CASSFRGLGVEAFF. The nucleotide sequence reads as follows: TGTGCCAGCAGTTTTAGGGGGCTCGGGGTAGAAGCTTTCTTT.